Given below is one TCR beta chain in context. Its antigen is as yet unknown. Then a second PCR, running roughly 7 to 11 cycles, was carried out with a sample-barcoded 5' primer and a J-beta primer mix. Unique molecular identifiers of 12 random nucleotides labeled each cDNA. Researchers report that each sample yielded at least 2.5 million CDR3-containing paired-end reads. Using its own MiXCR run on the 5' RACE reads, TCRdb lists one record per CDR3 protein. The sample consists of roughly 1.6 million distinct CDR3 sequences, about 31% of them appearing once. The ends lost 4 bases at V and 5 bases at J; junction bases unmatched: 4. Germline CDR1 reads LNHDA; CDR2 reads SQIVND (reference sequence). There are 13 residues in the CDR3. This entry is derived from a study of blood T cells in healthy people across ages. Study-level points and caveats: Relative to aged donors, long-lived donors carried more naive CD4+ cells and displayed higher diversity.

Samples each yielded at least 6 micrograms of total RNA. This chain connects TRBV19 to TRBJ2-5; 7 bases match TRBD1. The clonotype comes from a woman aged 25 to 39 in good health. Sequenced material: blood. CDR3 region: CASSTTGMETQYF. In DNA form, the CDR3 reads TGTGCCAGTAGTACGACAGGGATGGAGACCCAGTACTTC.